Each of the 20 T cell receptor beta chains below was sequenced from the same sample in a study of cytomegalovirus exposure and HLA in healthy donors. This PCR relied on a set of 60 Vbeta primers and 13 Jbeta primers. TCRdb's copy holds only in-frame clones and misses some; the assay was immunoSEQ multiplex PCR. The sample consists of 80,000 to 95,000 clones, roughly 76% of them appearing once. The sequencing sample was made of PBMCs. These TCRs come from a woman aged 25 to 39 in good health and CMV-seronegative.

This chain links TRBV27 with TRBJ2-1, with 7 bases that match TRBD2. This CDR3 is built from 14 residues. The germline V gene has CDR1 MNHEY and CDR2 SMNVEV (reference sequence). The J segment lost 6 bases and the V segment lost 6 bases, leaving 8 bases of the junction unmatched. CDR3 residues: CASSDSRTSNEQFF. The CDR3 DNA reads TGTGCCAGCAGCGACTCTCGGACTAGCAATGAGCAGTTCTTC.

The chain recombines TRBV18 with TRBJ1-5, with D maybe TRBD1 (6 bases). Trimming left V 3 bases short and J 2 bases short, with 14 bases between. This CDR3 region has 16 residues. CDR1 and CDR2 from the germline V gene are KGHSH and LQKENI. CDR3 sequence (DNA): TGTGCCAGCTCACCCAGACAGGCTATGGGCAATCAGCCCCAGCATTTT. Translating gives CASSPRQAMGNQPQHF.

CDR3 sequence reads: CASKGTSNTGELFF. The CDR3 DNA reads TGTGCCAGCAAAGGGACTTCGAACACCGGGGAGCTGTTTTTT. The chain carries TRBV6-1 and TRBJ2-2; a weak D match, TRBD2 (6 bases). Germline values: CDR1 MNHNS, CDR2 SASEGT. Trimming pared 7 bases from V and 0 bases from J, leaving 9 bases between. This CDR3 comprises 14 residues.

The chain combines TRBV7-9 with TRBJ1-1; 9 bases align to TRBD1. The CDR3 extends over 15 amino acids. Germline CDR1 and CDR2: SEHNR and FQNEAQ (reference sequence). The V gene end was trimmed by 8 bases and the J gene end by 1 base; junction bases not matched to a gene: 8. The CDR3 region has the DNA TGTGCCAGCGGGACAGGGAACCCTCAGAACACTGAAGCTTTCTTT. Its translation: CASGTGNPQNTEAFF.

In its sample, this clone was seen a few times. V gene TRBV27 combines with J gene TRBJ2-1, with TRBD2 matching over 12 bases. The CDR3 is made up of 19 amino acids. The V gene end was trimmed by 4 bases and the J gene end by 8 bases; junction bases not matched to a gene: 18. Germline CDR1 is MNHEY and CDR2 is SMNVEV (reference sequence). CDR3 protein: CASSSLLAGGPKGGYEQFF. Written as DNA, the CDR3 is TGTGCCAGCAGTTCCTTGCTAGCGGGAGGGCCCAAGGGGGGCTATGAGCAGTTCTTC.

J is TRBJ1-2 and V is TRBV30; 9 nucleotides align to TRBD1. Looked up from germline, CDR1 is GTSNPN and CDR2 is SVGIG (reference sequence). CDR3 length equals 13 residues. V lost 3 bases and J lost 7; bases outside the gene matches: 6. CDR3 nucleotides: TGTGCCTGGAGCCCGGGACAGGGTCTTGGCTACACCTTC. Its protein is CAWSPGQGLGYTF.

The V and J genes are TRBV5-1 and TRBJ2-2; D uncertain. Germline V gives CDR1 SGHRS, CDR2 YFSETQ. The CDR3 contains 15 residues. The V end lost 0 bases, the J end lost 1 base, and 7 bases lay between the germline ends. CDR3 in amino acids: CASSLDAVNTGELFF. The DNA for the CDR3 is TGCGCCAGCAGCTTGGATGCGGTGAACACCGGGGAGCTGTTTTTT.

This clone appeared a single time. This chain uses TRBV5-1 with TRBJ1-2; 7 bases fit TRBD1. Germline lookup yields CDR1 SGHRS and CDR2 YFSETQ. V lost 0 bases and J lost 3; bases outside the gene matches: 5. The CDR3 is 15 amino acids. The CDR3 loop is CASSLGPDRDYGYTF. As DNA, the CDR3 is TGCGCCAGCAGCTTGGGACCTGACAGGGACTATGGCTACACCTTC.

This chain joins TRBV5-1 and TRBJ2-3, with 8 bases matching TRBD1. CDR3 length: 14 amino acids. The V gene end was trimmed by 0 bases and the J gene end by 4 bases; junction bases not matched to a gene: 1. CDR1 SGHRS and CDR2 YFSETQ come from the germline V gene. CDR3 loop: CASSLGQGSDTQYF. The CDR3 DNA follows: TGCGCCAGCAGCTTGGGACAGGGGTCAGATACGCAGTATTTT. The entire variable domain, with the rest obtained from reference TRBV5-1 and TRBJ2-3, is as follows: KAGVTQTPRYLIKTRGQQVTLSCSPISGHRSVSWYQQTPGQGLQFLFEYFSETQRNKGNFPGRFSGRQFSNSRSEMNVSTLELGDSALYLCASSLGQGSDTQYFGPGTRLTVL.

This clone appeared a few times. This sequence joins TRBV27 and TRBJ1-1; 7 positions match TRBD1. The germline gives CDR1 MNHEY, CDR2 SMNVEV (reference sequence). The CDR3 totals 15 residues. The junction had 5 bases not matched to a gene; V was cut back by 4 bases and J by 0 bases. In nucleotides, the CDR3 is TGTGCCAGCAGTTCGCGGACAGGAATGAACACTGAAGCTTTCTTT. Its translation is CASSSRTGMNTEAFF.

The rearrangement joins TRBV30 to TRBJ2-6; D is unclear. CDR1 GTSNPN and CDR2 SVGIG come from the germline V gene (reference sequence). The CDR3 is made up of 14 amino acids. V was pared by 2 bases and J by 0 bases, with 5 bases between. CDR3 DNA: TGTGCCTGGAGTCCCAGCTCTGGGGCCAACGTCCTGACTTTC. It yields the protein CAWSPSSGANVLTF.

This chain links TRBV29-1 with TRBJ2-3, with D perhaps TRBD2 (6 bases). Germline-derived CDR1 and CDR2 are SQVTM and ANQGSEA. With 8 bases removed from V and 4 bases from J, the gap between germline ends came to 13 bases. The CDR3 spans 12 residues. In DNA form, the CDR3 reads TGCAGCATTGGGGCGGGGCCAGATACGCAGTATTTT. As protein: CSIGAGPDTQYF.

This chain joins TRBV7-2 and TRBJ2-2, with 7 bases that match TRBD1. The V and J ends lost 2 bases and 6 bases, in that order; junction bases with no gene match: 9. The CDR3 sequence is 16 residues long. Per germline, CDR1 SGHTA and CDR2 FQGNSA. In DNA, the CDR3 is TGTGCCAGCAGCTTAATGGGTAGGGGGCGCTCCGGGGAGCTGTTTTTT. The encoded protein is CASSLMGRGRSGELFF.

CDR3 nucleotides: TGTGCCAGCTGGGACAGACACACCGGGGAGCTGTTTTTT. Translated, it gives CASWDRHTGELFF. The chain is built from TRBV28 and TRBJ2-2, with 7 bases aligning to TRBD1. Germline lookup yields CDR1 MDHEN and CDR2 SYDVKM. The CDR3 runs 13 residues. V was pared by 8 bases and J by 3 bases, with 3 bases of the junction left unmatched.

The CDR3 sequence: CATSRGLLNTEAFF. The CDR3 DNA sequence: TGTGCCACCAGCAGAGGACTCTTGAACACTGAAGCTTTCTTT. V gene TRBV15 combines with J gene TRBJ1-1; D remains unclear. Germline V gives CDR1 LNHNV, CDR2 YYDKDF (reference sequence). V was cut by 1 base and J by 0 bases, with 6 bases left in between. The CDR3 is 14 amino acids.

With regard to this clone: The junction and the germline gene differ at one end; a read error may be behind it. This chain joins TRBV7-7 and TRBJ2-5; D is possibly TRBD1 (6 bases). Germline V gene sequence: CDR1 SSHAT, CDR2 FNYEAQ (reference sequence). The CDR3 runs to 14 residues. The CDR3 DNA sequence: TGTGCTAGCAGCCTTCAGGGGATCCAAGAGACCCAGTACTTC. It yields the protein CASSLQGIQETQYF.

This sequence joins TRBV10-3 and TRBJ2-5; 7 nucleotides line up with TRBD1. V dropped 6 bases and J dropped 2; count of bases not matched to a gene: 12. The CDR3 sequence is 16 residues long. Germline lookup yields CDR1 ENHRY and CDR2 SYGVKD. CDR3 DNA: TGTGCCATCAGAGCCGGGAAGGGGGCACCTCAAGAGACCCAGTACTTC. It encodes CAIRAGKGAPQETQYF.

The chain couples TRBV12-5 to TRBJ2-5; 7 positions agree with TRBD1. The germline gives CDR1 LGHNT, CDR2 FRNRAP. The CDR3 loop spans 12 amino acids. Trimming cost V 6 bases and J 4 bases; bases outside gene matches: 2. The CDR3 DNA reads TGTGCTAGTGGAAACAGGGGAGAGACCCAGTACTTC. It encodes CASGNRGETQYF.

This chain links TRBV6-1 with TRBJ2-1, with 9 positions matching TRBD1. The V gene's germline CDR1 is MNHNS and CDR2 SASEGT. The CDR3 is made up of 14 amino acids. V shed 6 bases, J shed 8 bases, and the junction held 8 bases outside the gene matches. This chain's CDR3 is CASRGNRGQHEQFF. The CDR3 nucleotides read TGTGCCAGCAGGGGTAACAGGGGGCAACATGAGCAGTTCTTC.

The rearrangement uses TRBV9 and TRBJ2-1; no definite D call. Trimming removed 0 bases at V and 3 bases at J, with 4 bases between. The CDR3 is 13 residues long. Germline assignment: CDR1 SGDLS and CDR2 YYNGEE. The CDR3 sequence is CASSVDIYNEQFF. The CDR3 DNA follows: TGTGCCAGCAGCGTAGATATCTACAATGAGCAGTTCTTC. Complete variable domain (other parts from reference TRBV9 and TRBJ2-1): DSGVTQTPKHLITATGQRVTLRCSPRSGDLSVYWYQQSLDQGLQFLIQYYNGEERAKGNILERFSAQQFPDLHSELNLSSLELGDSALYFCASSVDIYNEQFFGPGTRLTVL.